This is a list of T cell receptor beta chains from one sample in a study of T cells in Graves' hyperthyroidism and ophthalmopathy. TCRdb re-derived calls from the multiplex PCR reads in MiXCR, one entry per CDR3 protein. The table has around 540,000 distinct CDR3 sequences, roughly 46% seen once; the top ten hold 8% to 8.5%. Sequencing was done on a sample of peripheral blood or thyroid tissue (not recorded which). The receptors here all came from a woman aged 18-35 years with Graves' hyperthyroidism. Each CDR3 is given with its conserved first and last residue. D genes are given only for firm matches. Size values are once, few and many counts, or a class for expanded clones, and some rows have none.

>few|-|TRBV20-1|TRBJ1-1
TGCAGTGCTAGAGCGGGACGGAACACTGAAGCTTTCTTT
CSARAGRNTEAFF
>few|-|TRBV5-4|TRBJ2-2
TGTGCCAGCAGCTTCTCTGGAAGCTTGGCCGGGGAGCTGTTTTTT
CASSFSGSLAGELFF
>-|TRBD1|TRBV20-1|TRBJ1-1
TGCAGTGCTAGAGATCTAGGACAGGGGAATGAAGCTTTCTTT
CSARDLGQGNEAFF
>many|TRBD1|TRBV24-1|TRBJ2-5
TGTGCCACCAGTGATTTCCGACAGGGTGGAGAGACCCAGTACTTC
CATSDFRQGGETQYF
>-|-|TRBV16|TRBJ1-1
TGTGCCAGCAGCCTTCAGGGCACTGAAGCTTACTTT
CASSLQGTEAYF
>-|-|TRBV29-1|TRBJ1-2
TGCAGCGTAGGCCTTGGCGGGACGGACTATGGCTACACCTTC
CSVGLGGTDYGYTF
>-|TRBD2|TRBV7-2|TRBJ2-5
TGTGCCAGCAGCTTAGCGGCTAGCGGATTCCAAGAGACCCAGTACTTC
CASSLAASGFQETQYF
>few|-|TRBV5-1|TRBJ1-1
TGTGCCAGCAGTCCCTCGGGCTACATGAACACTGAAGCTTTCTTT
CASSPSGYMNTEAFF
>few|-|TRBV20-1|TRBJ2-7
TGCAGTGCTAGAGACAGAGATGACCCCTACGAGCAGTACTTC
CSARDRDDPYEQYF
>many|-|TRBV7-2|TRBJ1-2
TGTGCCAGCAGCTTAGGTGGCCTTGGCGACTACACCTTC
CASSLGGLGDYTF
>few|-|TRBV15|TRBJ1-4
TGTGCCACCTCGGGGGACCTTAATGAAAAACTGTTTTTT
CATSGDLNEKLFF
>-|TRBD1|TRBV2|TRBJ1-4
TGTGCCAGCAGGCCCAGGGGGAGTGAAAAACTGTTTTTT
CASRPRGSEKLFF
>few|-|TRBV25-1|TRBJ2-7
TGTGCCAGCAAAACGGGGACCGACTCCTACGAGCAGTACTTC
CASKTGTDSYEQYF
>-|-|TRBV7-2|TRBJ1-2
TGTGCCAGCAGCCAAGAGGCAGGGGCGGGTGGCTACACCTTC
CASSQEAGAGGYTF
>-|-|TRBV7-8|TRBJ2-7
TGTGCCACGGGTGAAGGGGTCTACGAGCAGTACTTC
CATGEGVYEQYF
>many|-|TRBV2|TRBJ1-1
TGTGCCACACGACGGATGAACACTGAAGCTTTCTTT
CATRRMNTEAFF
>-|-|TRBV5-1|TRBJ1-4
TGCGCCAGCAGCAGGAGGACACTGGCTATGGCAACTAATGAAAAACTGTTTTTT
CASSRRTLAMATNEKLFF
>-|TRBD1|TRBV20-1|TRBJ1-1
TGCAGTGCTAGGACAGGGGACGTGCAAGCTTTCTTT
CSARTGDVQAFF
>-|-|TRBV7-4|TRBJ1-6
TGCGCCAGCAGCCATAGGACACCCCTCCACTTT
CASSHRTPLHF
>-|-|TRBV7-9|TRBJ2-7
TGTGCCAGCAGCCCCTGGGGGGGGCAGGGGAACTACGAGCAGTACTTC
CASSPWGGQGNYEQYF
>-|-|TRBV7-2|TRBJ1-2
TGTGCCAGCAGTTCTGGGGGACAAGACTATGGCTACACCTTC
CASSSGGQDYGYTF
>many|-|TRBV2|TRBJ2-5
TGTGCCAGCTCCCTTAGTCTCCAAGAGACCCAGTACTTC
CASSLSLQETQYF
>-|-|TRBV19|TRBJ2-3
TGTGCCAGTAGTCAACCGGGGGATACGCAGTATTTT
CASSQPGDTQYF
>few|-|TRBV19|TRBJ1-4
TGTGCCAGTAGTACCCTTGGTGCAGCAACTAATGAAAAACTGTTTTTT
CASSTLGAATNEKLFF
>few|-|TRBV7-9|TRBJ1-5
TGTGCCAGCAGTTACTCGATGGGGGGGGATCAGCCCCAGCATTTT
CASSYSMGGDQPQHF
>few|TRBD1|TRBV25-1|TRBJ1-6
TGTGCCAGCGCCGGGACAGGGAATTCACCCCTCCACTTT
CASAGTGNSPLHF
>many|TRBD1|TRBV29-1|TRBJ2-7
TGCAGCGTCAATGGGGGGACAGGGGGGTGGGAGCAGTACTTC
CSVNGGTGGWEQYF
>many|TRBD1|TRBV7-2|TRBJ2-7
TGTGCCAGCAGCCCCGACAGGGGAGACGAGCAGTACTTC
CASSPDRGDEQYF
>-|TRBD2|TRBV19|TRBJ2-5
TGTGCCAGTAGCCACACTTCTATAGCGGGTCATCTAAGGGGAGAGACCCAGTACTTC
CASSHTSIAGHLRGETQYF
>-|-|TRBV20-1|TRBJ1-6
TGCAGTGCTAGGCTTGGGCTTCCTAATTCACCCCTCCACTTT
CSARLGLPNSPLHF
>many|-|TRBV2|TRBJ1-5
TGTGCCAGCAGGGTGACAGGATTCAATCAGCCCCAGCATTTT
CASRVTGFNQPQHF
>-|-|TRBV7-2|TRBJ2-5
TGTGCCAGCAGCTGGAGGGAGTCCCAGTACTTC
CASSWRESQYF
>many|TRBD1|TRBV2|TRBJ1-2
TGTGCCAGCAGACCGCAGACAGGGCCATATGGCTACACCTTC
CASRPQTGPYGYTF
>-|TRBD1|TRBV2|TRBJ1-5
TGTGCCAGCAGCCCCCTCGCCGGACAGGCCGCCTATAGCAATGAGCCCCAGCATTTT
CASSPLAGQAAYSNEPQHF
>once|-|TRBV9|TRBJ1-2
TGTGCCAGCAGCGTAGGAGGGTCCGGATCACACTATGGCTACACCTTC
CASSVGGSGSHYGYTF
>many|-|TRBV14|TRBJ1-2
TGTGCCAGCAGCCAAGTGGACGGCTACACCTTC
CASSQVDGYTF
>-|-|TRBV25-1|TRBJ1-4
TGTGCCTGGACCGTACGGGGGACTAATGAAAAACTGTTTTTT
CAWTVRGTNEKLFF
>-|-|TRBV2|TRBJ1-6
TGTGCCAGCAGTGAAAGCGGGGGCGGTTATTCACCCCTCCACTTT
CASSESGGGYSPLHF
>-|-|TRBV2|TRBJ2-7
TGTGCCAGCATGGGGTTTGTATACTACGAGCAGTACTTC
CASMGFVYYEQYF
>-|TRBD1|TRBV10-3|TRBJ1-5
TGTGCCGTCAGTCATGACAGGGAACCACGGAACAATCAGCCCCAGCATTTT
CAVSHDREPRNNQPQHF
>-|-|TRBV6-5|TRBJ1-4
TGTGCTTCAACCGGAAGAAATAGTGAAAAACTGTTTTTT
CASTGRNSEKLFF
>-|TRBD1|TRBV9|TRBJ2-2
TGTGCCAGCAGCGTAGTGGCAGGGGGAAACCTGCTGTTTTTT
CASSVVAGGNLLFF
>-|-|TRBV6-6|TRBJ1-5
TGTGCCAGCAGTTACTCGAGGCCCAGGGCCCAGCATTTT
CASSYSRPRAQHF
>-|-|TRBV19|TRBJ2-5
TGTGCCAGTAGTACCGGAGCAGGCCAAGAGACCCAGTACTTC
CASSTGAGQETQYF
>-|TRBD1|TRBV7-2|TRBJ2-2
TGTGCCAGCAGTATTAAGGAGACAGGGTCCACCGGGGAGCTGTTTTTT
CASSIKETGSTGELFF